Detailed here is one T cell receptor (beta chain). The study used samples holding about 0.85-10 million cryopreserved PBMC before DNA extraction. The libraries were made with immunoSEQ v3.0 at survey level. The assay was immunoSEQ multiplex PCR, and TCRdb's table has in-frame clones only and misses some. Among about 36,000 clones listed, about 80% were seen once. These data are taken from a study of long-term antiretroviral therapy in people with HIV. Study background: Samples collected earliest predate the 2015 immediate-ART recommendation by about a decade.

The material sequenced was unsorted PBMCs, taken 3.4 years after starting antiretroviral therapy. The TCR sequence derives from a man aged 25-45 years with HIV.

CDR3 DNA: TGTGCCAGCAGCTCGGTCGGACTCCGCGACTACGAGCAGTACTTC. Translated: CASSSVGLRDYEQYF. The chain uses TRBV7-9 and TRBJ2-7; TRBD2 is a possible D gene (5 bases). Germline V lookup: CDR1 SEHNR, CDR2 FQNEAQ (reference sequence). Between the trimmed V and J ends, which lost 4 bases and 3 bases, there was a span of 16 bases. This CDR3 is 15 amino acids long.